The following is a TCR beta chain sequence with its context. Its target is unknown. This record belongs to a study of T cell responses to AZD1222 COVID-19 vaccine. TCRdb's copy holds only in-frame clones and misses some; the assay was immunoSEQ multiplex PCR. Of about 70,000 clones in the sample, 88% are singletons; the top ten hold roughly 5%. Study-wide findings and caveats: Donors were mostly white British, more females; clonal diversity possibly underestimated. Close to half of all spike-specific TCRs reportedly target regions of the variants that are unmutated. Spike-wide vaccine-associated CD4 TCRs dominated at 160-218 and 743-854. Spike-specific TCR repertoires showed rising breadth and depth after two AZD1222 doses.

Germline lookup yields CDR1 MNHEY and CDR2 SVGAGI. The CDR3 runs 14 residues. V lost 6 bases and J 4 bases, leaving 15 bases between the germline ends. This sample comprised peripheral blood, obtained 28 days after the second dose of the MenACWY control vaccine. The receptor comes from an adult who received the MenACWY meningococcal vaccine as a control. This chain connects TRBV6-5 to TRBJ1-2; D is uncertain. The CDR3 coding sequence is TGTGCCAGCAGGGACTCCTCAGCGGCCTATGGCTACACCTTC. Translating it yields CASRDSSAAYGYTF.